This record looks at one TCR beta chain sequence and its context. TCRdb keeps only in-frame clones here, not all; method: immunoSEQ multiplex PCR. The sample has about 63,000 clones, 65% to 85% seen once. The data belong to a study of OX40 agonist ivuxolimab in advanced cancers. Per germline, CDR1 MNHNS and CDR2 SASEGT. The CDR3 length is 16 residues. V was pared by 0 bases and J by 0 bases, with 9 bases between. J is TRBJ2-1 and V is TRBV6-1; no clear D. The receptor's source is an adult with an advanced solid tumor such as melanoma, head and neck, liver or kidney cancer. Sequencing was performed on CD4+ or CD8+ T cells sorted from blood, taken in a trial of the OX40 agonist ivuxolimab. CDR3 sequence reads: CASSEARLSSYNEQFF. CDR3 sequence (DNA): TGTGCCAGCAGTGAAGCGCGGCTAAGCTCCTACAATGAGCAGTTCTTC.